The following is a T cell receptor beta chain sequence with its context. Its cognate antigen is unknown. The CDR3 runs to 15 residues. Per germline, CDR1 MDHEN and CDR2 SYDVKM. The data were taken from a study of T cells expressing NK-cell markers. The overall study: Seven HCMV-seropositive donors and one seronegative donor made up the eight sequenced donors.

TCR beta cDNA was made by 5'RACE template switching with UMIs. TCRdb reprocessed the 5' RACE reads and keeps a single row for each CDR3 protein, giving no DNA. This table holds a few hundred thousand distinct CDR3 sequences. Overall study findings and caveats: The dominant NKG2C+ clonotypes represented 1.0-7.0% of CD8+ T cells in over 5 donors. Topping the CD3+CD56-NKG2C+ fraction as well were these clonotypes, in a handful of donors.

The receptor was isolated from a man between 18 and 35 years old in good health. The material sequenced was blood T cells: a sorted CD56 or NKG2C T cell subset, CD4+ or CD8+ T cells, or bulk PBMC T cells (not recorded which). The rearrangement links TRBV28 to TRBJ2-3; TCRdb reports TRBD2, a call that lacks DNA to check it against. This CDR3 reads CASSLIAGPWDTQYF.